The 25 T cell receptor beta chains below come from one sample, sequenced in a study of cytomegalovirus exposure and HLA in healthy donors. This PCR relied on a set of 60 Vbeta primers and 13 Jbeta primers. Clones were sequenced by immunoSEQ multiplex PCR, and TCRdb holds only the in-frame ones, with some missing. The repertoire includes about 70,000 clones, 74% of them detected once, and 9.5% to 12% sits in the top ten. Sequencing was performed on PBMCs. The receptors shown here come from a human donor in good health.

This clone was counted only a few times. V gene TRBV7-7 combines with J gene TRBJ2-7; D is perhaps TRBD1 (7 bases). V lost 5 bases, J lost 0 bases, and 11 bases lay in between. The CDR3 spans 14 residues. CDR1 and CDR2 (germline): SSHAT, FNYEAQ (reference sequence). The CDR3 nucleotides are TGTGCCAGCAGCCCAGGGGGGAGCTCCTACGAGCAGTACTTC. Its translation: CASSPGGSSYEQYF.

This chain joins TRBV2 and TRBJ2-5; D not resolved. The assigned J gene may be wrong: the sequence end matches TRBJ2-7 better. CDR3 length: 15 amino acids. Germline V gives CDR1 SNHLY, CDR2 FYNNEI. This CDR3 is CASSDPVVISYEQYF. The CDR3 DNA reads as TGTGCCAGCAGTGATCCGGTGGTTATCTCCTACGAGCAGTACTTC.

The rearrangement links TRBV11-3 to TRBJ2-5; TRBD2 aligns across 11 bases. J gave up 9 bases and V 5 bases, and 11 bases lay outside the gene matches. Germline V gene lookup returns CDR1 SGHNT and CDR2 YENEEA. This CDR3 contains 15 residues. This CDR3 is CASSEGTSGASAQYF. The CDR3 region has the DNA TGTGCCAGCAGCGAGGGGACTAGCGGAGCCTCTGCCCAGTACTTC.

V is TRBV13 and J is TRBJ2-6; perhaps TRBD2 as D (5 bases). The length of the CDR3 is 16 residues. Germline V gene data show CDR1 as PRHDT and CDR2 as FYEKMQ (reference sequence). The V end lost 1 base, the J end lost 0 bases, and 7 bases lay between the germline ends. The CDR3 DNA reads TGTGCCAGCAGCTTAGTCGGGGACTCTGGGGCCAACGTCCTGACTTTC. Translation gives CASSLVGDSGANVLTF.

The V gene is TRBV4-2, the J gene TRBJ2-7, with unresolved D. V was pared by 0 bases and J by 2 bases, with 17 bases between. This CDR3 comprises 17 residues. CDR1 is LGHNA, CDR2 YNFKEQ, per germline. CDR3 in DNA: TGTGCCAGCAGCCAAGAACTTGGGCCGCTCGTGCCCTACGAGCAGTACTTC. This gives the protein CASSQELGPLVPYEQYF.

The chain has TRBV6-5 and TRBJ2-7, with TRBD2 matching over 10 bases. V was clipped by 5 bases and J by 1 base; unmatched bases: 2. This CDR3 comprises 14 residues. From germline, CDR1 is MNHEY and CDR2 SVGAGI. The CDR3 is CASSNSGRSYEQYF. CDR3 DNA sequence: TGTGCCAGCAGTAATAGCGGGAGGTCCTACGAGCAGTACTTC.

This chain uses TRBV5-1 with TRBJ1-2, with unresolved D. Trimming took off 4 bases at V and 8 bases at J, with 15 bases between the two ends. CDR1 is SGHRS and CDR2 is YFSETQ in the germline V gene. The CDR3 has 13 amino acids. DNA for the CDR3: TGCGCCAGCAGCGGAACGGGGTTGAACGGCTACACCTTC. It specifies CASSGTGLNGYTF.

The sample holds one count of this clone. This chain connects TRBV5-4 to TRBJ2-1; D gene unclear. Germline V lookup: CDR1 SGHNT, CDR2 YYREEE (reference sequence). V was pared by 1 base and J by 4 bases, with 6 bases between. The CDR3 loop spans 13 amino acids. The CDR3 DNA reads TGTGCCAGCAGCTTGCAGGTATACAATGAGCAGTTCTTC. It codes for CASSLQVYNEQFF.

The rearrangement links TRBV9 to TRBJ2-1, with no clear D. The CDR3 consists of 13 residues. Germline V gene lookup returns CDR1 SGDLS and CDR2 YYNGEE. V was shortened by 0 bases and J by 6 bases, with 7 bases between the two germline ends. The CDR3 spells CASSVGVSNEQFF. The CDR3 DNA follows: TGTGCCAGCAGCGTAGGAGTTAGCAATGAGCAGTTCTTC.

This chain links TRBV9 with TRBJ1-2; 7 bases map to TRBD1. The CDR3 runs 14 residues. The germline gives CDR1 SGDLS, CDR2 YYNGEE. The junction had 4 bases not matched to a gene; V was cut back by 0 bases and J by 5 bases. The chain's CDR3 is CASSVADREYGYTF. The CDR3 DNA sequence: TGTGCCAGCAGCGTAGCTGACAGGGAGTATGGCTACACCTTC. Full variable domain (remainder filled in from reference TRBV9 and TRBJ1-2): DSGVTQTPKHLITATGQRVTLRCSPRSGDLSVYWYQQSLDQGLQFLIQYYNGEERAKGNILERFSAQQFPDLHSELNLSSLELGDSALYFCASSVADREYGYTFGSGTRLTVV.

The chain recombines TRBV7-9 with TRBJ2-1; 7 nucleotides match TRBD1. V lost 4 bases and J lost 0; bases outside the gene matches: 6. The CDR3 covers 16 residues. The germline V gene encodes CDR1 SEHNR and CDR2 FQNEAQ (reference sequence). CDR3 sequence (DNA): TGTGCCAGCAGCTCTAGACAGGGAAACTCCTACAATGAGCAGTTCTTC. It is translated as CASSSRQGNSYNEQFF.

The rearrangement links TRBV6-1 to TRBJ1-5, with D hard to call. Trimming took 1 base from V and 3 from J, leaving 13 bases between them. CDR1 MNHNS and CDR2 SASEGT come from the germline V gene. The CDR3 sequence is 16 residues long. CDR3 coding DNA: TGTGCCAGCAGTGAAGGACACTCGCGCCTCAATCAGCCCCAGCATTTT. Encoded protein: CASSEGHSRLNQPQHF.

V is TRBV7-6 and J is TRBJ2-3, with TRBD1 matching over 7 bases. The CDR3 has 18 residues. Germline V gene lookup returns CDR1 SGHVS and CDR2 FNYEAQ. J gave up 2 bases and V 5 bases, and 16 bases lay outside the gene matches. CDR3 DNA: TGTGCCAGCAGCCGTTCCCCAGGACAGGCGATTATCACAGATACGCAGTATTTT. The encoded protein is CASSRSPGQAIITDTQYF. The whole variable domain, filled in from reference TRBV7-6 and TRBJ2-3, reads GAGVSQSPRYKVTKRGQDVALRCDPISGHVSLYWYRQALGQGPEFLTYFNYEAQQDKSGLPNDRFSAERPEGSISTLTIQRTEQRDSAMYRCASSRSPGQAIITDTQYFGPGTRLTVL.

The gene calls are TRBV7-2 and TRBJ1-5; D is undetermined. The CDR3 runs 13 residues. V dropped 1 base and J dropped 6 bases, with 7 bases sitting between them. Germline V gene sequence: CDR1 SGHTA, CDR2 FQGNSA. Here the CDR3 reads CASSLVGVQPQHF. DNA for the CDR3: TGTGCCAGCAGCTTAGTCGGAGTTCAGCCCCAGCATTTT.

The gene calls are TRBV5-6 and TRBJ2-3; D is unresolved. The ends were cut back, 4 bases at V and 5 bases at J, with 8 bases in the middle. Germline-derived CDR1 and CDR2 are SGHDT and YYEEEE. The CDR3 sequence is 12 residues long. CDR3 bases: TGTGCCAGCAGCCCCTCGGGAGATACGCAGTATTTT. It specifies CASSPSGDTQYF.

This rearrangement joins TRBV19 to TRBJ1-2; no clear D. Germline V gives CDR1 LNHDA, CDR2 SQIVND (reference sequence). CDR3 length: 13 amino acids. Trimming shortened V by 1 base and J by 2 bases, and 5 bases separated the two germline ends. Here the CDR3 reads CASSIGGNYGYTF. The CDR3 nucleotides read TGTGCCAGTAGTATAGGAGGGAACTATGGCTACACCTTC.

The genes are TRBV7-8 and TRBJ1-2, with D tentatively TRBD1 (5 bases). The CDR3 is 14 amino acids. Trimming shortened V by 2 bases and J by 6 bases, and 13 bases separated the two germline ends. Germline-derived CDR1 and CDR2 are SGHVS and FQNEAQ. The CDR3 DNA sequence: TGTGCCAGCAGCTTACTATGGGGGGAGGATGGCTACACCTTC. It encodes CASSLLWGEDGYTF.

J is TRBJ2-5 and V is TRBV30; TRBD2 matches at 10 bases. CDR1 and CDR2 (germline): GTSNPN, SVGIG (reference sequence). Trimming cost V 0 bases and J 7 bases; bases outside gene matches: 5. CDR3 length: 14 amino acids. CDR3 sequence: CAWSVTSGVGTQYF. For the CDR3, the DNA is TGTGCCTGGAGTGTAACTAGCGGGGTTGGGACCCAGTACTTC. The full variable domain, in which reference TRBV30 and TRBJ2-5 provide the parts outside the CDR3, is SQTIHQWPATLVQPVGSPLSLECTVEGTSNPNLYWYRQAAGRGLQLLFYSVGIGQISSEVPQNLSASRPQDRQFILSSKKLLLSDSGFYLCAWSVTSGVGTQYFGPGTRLLVL.

The chain joins TRBV15 to TRBJ1-2; no firm D call. The germline V and J ends were trimmed by 0 bases and 0 bases, with 2 bases remaining between them. CDR1 is LNHNV and CDR2 is YYDKDF in the germline V gene (reference sequence). This CDR3 has 13 residues. The CDR3 DNA reads TGTGCCACCAGCAGAGATACTAACTATGGCTACACCTTC. Residues: CATSRDTNYGYTF.

The chain is built from TRBV19 and TRBJ2-7, with TRBD1 matching 7 bases. Germline lookup yields CDR1 LNHDA and CDR2 SQIVND (reference sequence). V was clipped by 6 bases and J by 7 bases; unmatched bases: 9. This CDR3 comprises 13 residues. The CDR3 is CASRQQGTGEQYF. The CDR3 bases are TGTGCCAGTAGACAACAGGGGACCGGGGAGCAGTACTTC.

V and J are TRBV7-9 and TRBJ1-4; maybe TRBD1 (5 bases). The CDR3 length is 13 residues. Germline-derived CDR1 and CDR2 are SEHNR and FQNEAQ (reference sequence). Trimming left V 5 bases short and J 7 bases short, with 11 bases between. CDR3 region: CASSRGFGEKLFF. The CDR3 DNA follows: TGTGCCAGCAGCCGGGGGTTTGGTGAAAAACTGTTTTTT.

The chain carries TRBV13 and TRBJ2-6; D might be TRBD1 (6 bases). Germline CDR1 reads PRHDT; CDR2 reads FYEKMQ (reference sequence). Trimming shortened V by 0 bases and J by 1 base, and 7 bases separated the two germline ends. This CDR3 contains 16 residues. This CDR3 reads CASSLGRGSGANVLTF. In DNA, the CDR3 is TGTGCCAGCAGCTTAGGCAGGGGATCTGGGGCCAACGTCCTGACTTTC.

V and J are TRBV6-4 and TRBJ2-2, with a weak D call TRBD1 (5 bases). Germline assignment: CDR1 MRHNA and CDR2 SNTAGT. CDR3 length: 13 amino acids. V dropped 5 bases and J dropped 1 base, with 5 bases sitting between them. In DNA form, the CDR3 reads TGTGCCAGCAGTACAGGGAACACCGGGGAGCTGTTTTTT. This encodes CASSTGNTGELFF.

The V gene is TRBV30, the J gene TRBJ1-2, with a tentative D call TRBD1 (5 bases). The CDR3 sequence is 14 residues long. Trimming left V 1 base short and J 8 bases short, with 17 bases between. In germline, CDR1 is GTSNPN, CDR2 SVGIG (reference sequence). The CDR3 region has the DNA TGTGCCTGGAGTGAGGACACCTCAGCGGGGGGCTACACCTTC. Translation gives CAWSEDTSAGGYTF.

The J gene is TRBJ1-2, the V gene TRBV1; TRBD1, the table's D call, was not compared with the DNA. TRBV1 is a documented pseudogene. The CDR3 loop spans 14 amino acids. CDR3 protein: CTSSQHRHDYGYTF. The CDR3 nucleotides are TGCACCAGCAGCCAACACAGACACGACTATGGCTACACCTTC.